The rows below give T cell receptor beta chains drawn from one sample of a study of T cells in Graves' hyperthyroidism and ophthalmopathy. TCRdb redid the calling of the multiplex PCR reads with MiXCR, one entry per CDR3 protein. The sample carries about 380,000 distinct CDR3 sequences, around 13% recorded once. What was sequenced was blood. The receptors shown here come from an older woman with Graves' hyperthyroidism. The CDR3 runs from the conserved cysteine through the conserved F or W. The D gene is left open where the match is weak. Clone size appears in some rows only: once, few, many, or a class for an expanded clone.

d_gene: TRBD1
j_gene: TRBJ2-3
abundance: many
v_gene: TRBV18
CDR3nt: TGTGCCAGCTCACCATTGGGGGACAGCTACACAGATACGCAGTATTTT
CDR3aa: CASSPLGDSYTDTQYF

d_gene: -
j_gene: TRBJ2-2
abundance: -
v_gene: TRBV6-6
CDR3nt: TGTGCCAGCAGTTACTTTGGAGGGAGTGCCCCCGGGGAGCTGTTTTTT
CDR3aa: CASSYFGGSAPGELFF

d_gene: TRBD2
j_gene: TRBJ2-5
abundance: many
v_gene: TRBV6-1
CDR3nt: TGTGCCAGCAACCCATTCCTTTCTGAGTTCCCGGCGGGAGGATTGGAGACCCAGTACTTC
CDR3aa: CASNPFLSEFPAGGLETQYF

d_gene: TRBD1
j_gene: TRBJ2-7
abundance: many
v_gene: TRBV2
CDR3nt: TGTGCCAGCAGATCGACAGGGACCTACGAGCAGTACTTC
CDR3aa: CASRSTGTYEQYF

d_gene: TRBD1
j_gene: TRBJ1-5
abundance: few
v_gene: TRBV2
CDR3nt: TGTGCCAACAGTGACAGGGATAGCAATCAGCCCCAGCATTTT
CDR3aa: CANSDRDSNQPQHF

d_gene: TRBD1
j_gene: TRBJ1-5
abundance: -
v_gene: TRBV19
CDR3nt: TGTGCCAGTAGTATCAGGGGGGGTCTCAATCAGCCCCAGCATTTT
CDR3aa: CASSIRGGLNQPQHF

d_gene: -
j_gene: TRBJ1-6
abundance: -
v_gene: TRBV6-1
CDR3nt: TGTGCCAGCAGTGTTTCTTCACCCCTCCACTTT
CDR3aa: CASSVSSPLHF

d_gene: -
j_gene: TRBJ2-7
abundance: many
v_gene: TRBV7-9
CDR3nt: TGTGCCAGCAGCTTAGCGGAAAGGGAGCAGTACTTC
CDR3aa: CASSLAEREQYF

d_gene: TRBD2
j_gene: TRBJ2-1
abundance: many
v_gene: TRBV24-1
CDR3nt: TGTGCCACCAGTGATGCCGCCAGACTAGCGGGACGCCATGAGCAGTTCTTC
CDR3aa: CATSDAARLAGRHEQFF

d_gene: -
j_gene: TRBJ2-7
abundance: many
v_gene: TRBV18
CDR3nt: TGTGCCAGCTCACCACGGGCAGGGGTCGAGCAGTACTTC
CDR3aa: CASSPRAGVEQYF

d_gene: -
j_gene: TRBJ2-7
abundance: many
v_gene: TRBV28
CDR3nt: TGTGCCAGCAGTTTAGAGGGGAACCTACGAGAGCAGTACTTC
CDR3aa: CASSLEGNLREQYF

d_gene: TRBD2
j_gene: TRBJ2-7
abundance: many
v_gene: TRBV20-1
CDR3nt: TGCAGTGCTACAAGGACTAGCGGGGGCTACGAGCAGTACTTC
CDR3aa: CSATRTSGGYEQYF

d_gene: -
j_gene: TRBJ1-6
abundance: many
v_gene: TRBV5-1
CDR3nt: TGCGCCAGCAGCTTTGGGGCAGGGGATTCACCCCTCCACTTT
CDR3aa: CASSFGAGDSPLHF

d_gene: -
j_gene: TRBJ2-5
abundance: -
v_gene: TRBV11-2
CDR3nt: TGTGCCAGCAGCCCGTTGAGAGGCTCCGAGACCCAGTACTTC
CDR3aa: CASSPLRGSETQYF

d_gene: -
j_gene: TRBJ2-1
abundance: many
v_gene: TRBV12-3/TRBV12-4
CDR3nt: TGTGCCAGCAAACTCGACACCCACAATGAGCAGTTCTTC
CDR3aa: CASKLDTHNEQFF

d_gene: -
j_gene: TRBJ2-3
abundance: -
v_gene: TRBV7-9
CDR3nt: TGTGCCAGCAGCCCCTCCGGGAGTGGGCGGCTCGATACGCAGTATTTT
CDR3aa: CASSPSGSGRLDTQYF

d_gene: -
j_gene: TRBJ2-7
abundance: many
v_gene: TRBV27
CDR3nt: TGTGCCAGCAGTTTATCGCAGTCATCCTACGAGCAGTACTTC
CDR3aa: CASSLSQSSYEQYF

d_gene: -
j_gene: TRBJ2-7
abundance: many
v_gene: TRBV3-1
CDR3nt: TGTGCCAGCAGCTCCCTAAGCAGCTACGAGCAGTACTTC
CDR3aa: CASSSLSSYEQYF

d_gene: -
j_gene: TRBJ2-2
abundance: many
v_gene: TRBV24-1
CDR3nt: TGTGCCACCAGTGATTTTAACACCGGGGAGCTGTTTTTT
CDR3aa: CATSDFNTGELFF

d_gene: -
j_gene: TRBJ1-4
abundance: -
v_gene: TRBV20-1
CDR3nt: TGCAGTGCTAGAGCCGGGGATGAAAAACTGTTTTTT
CDR3aa: CSARAGDEKLFF

d_gene: -
j_gene: TRBJ1-3
abundance: -
v_gene: TRBV4-1
CDR3nt: TGCGCCAGCAGCCAAAGCGACTCCGGAAACACCATATATTTT
CDR3aa: CASSQSDSGNTIYF

d_gene: TRBD1
j_gene: TRBJ1-2
abundance: few
v_gene: TRBV5-4
CDR3nt: TGTGCCAGCAGCTTGGTTACAGGGGGCGCCTCGAAGGGCTACACCTTC
CDR3aa: CASSLVTGGASKGYTF

d_gene: -
j_gene: TRBJ2-5
abundance: many
v_gene: TRBV28
CDR3nt: TGTGCCAGCAGCCCTGTAGGACGAGAGACCCAGTACTTC
CDR3aa: CASSPVGRETQYF

d_gene: -
j_gene: TRBJ2-6
abundance: many
v_gene: TRBV7-3
CDR3nt: TGTGCCAGCAGCTCAGGGGTTGGGGCCAACGTCCTGACTTTC
CDR3aa: CASSSGVGANVLTF

d_gene: -
j_gene: TRBJ2-1
abundance: many
v_gene: TRBV20-1
CDR3nt: TGCAGTGCTAGAGCCCAAAGACGCGCATACAATGAGCAGTTCTTC
CDR3aa: CSARAQRRAYNEQFF

d_gene: TRBD1
j_gene: TRBJ1-6
abundance: -
v_gene: TRBV19
CDR3nt: TGTGCCAGTAGTATTAGGTCCGGGACAGTCAATTCACCCCTCCACTTT
CDR3aa: CASSIRSGTVNSPLHF

d_gene: -
j_gene: TRBJ2-7
abundance: many
v_gene: TRBV7-2
CDR3nt: TGTGCCAGCAGTGATGGTCCGACAGGCGAGCAGTACTTC
CDR3aa: CASSDGPTGEQYF

d_gene: TRBD1
j_gene: TRBJ1-3
abundance: -
v_gene: TRBV29-1
CDR3nt: TGCAGCGTTTCCGGGACAGGGGGCGAAGCTGGAAACACCATATATTTT
CDR3aa: CSVSGTGGEAGNTIYF

d_gene: -
j_gene: TRBJ1-5
abundance: few
v_gene: TRBV19
CDR3nt: TGTGCCAGTAGTATCTTACTCGAGCAGCCCCAGCATTTT
CDR3aa: CASSILLEQPQHF

d_gene: -
j_gene: TRBJ1-5
abundance: many
v_gene: TRBV12-5
CDR3nt: TGTGCTAGTGGATTAATCAATCAGCCCCAGCATTTT
CDR3aa: CASGLINQPQHF

d_gene: -
j_gene: TRBJ2-2
abundance: many
v_gene: TRBV3-1
CDR3nt: TGTGCCAGCAGCCTGGGGGGAACCGGGGAGCTGTTTTTT
CDR3aa: CASSLGGTGELFF

d_gene: TRBD1
j_gene: TRBJ2-7
abundance: -
v_gene: TRBV3-1
CDR3nt: TGTGCCAGCAGCCACACCGGGACAGGGACCTACGAGCAGTACTTC
CDR3aa: CASSHTGTGTYEQYF

d_gene: -
j_gene: TRBJ2-7
abundance: many
v_gene: TRBV7-9
CDR3nt: TGTGCCAGCAGCTTAGATTGGGGGAATAAGCGCTCCTACGAGCAGTACTTC
CDR3aa: CASSLDWGNKRSYEQYF

d_gene: TRBD2
j_gene: TRBJ2-1
abundance: -
v_gene: TRBV5-1
CDR3nt: TGCGCCAGCTTTAGCGGGAACTACAATGAGCAGTTCTTC
CDR3aa: CASFSGNYNEQFF

d_gene: TRBD2
j_gene: TRBJ2-1
abundance: -
v_gene: TRBV10-3
CDR3nt: TGTGCCATCCACTCGGGACTAGCGGACACCCAGCAGTTCTTC
CDR3aa: CAIHSGLADTQQFF

d_gene: -
j_gene: TRBJ2-4
abundance: few
v_gene: TRBV5-8
CDR3nt: TGTGCCAGCAGCTTGGACAAAAACATTCAGTACTTC
CDR3aa: CASSLDKNIQYF

d_gene: -
j_gene: TRBJ2-7
abundance: many
v_gene: TRBV7-9
CDR3nt: TGTGCCAGCAGCACTGACACCGCCTACGAGCAGTACTTC
CDR3aa: CASSTDTAYEQYF

d_gene: TRBD2
j_gene: TRBJ2-1
abundance: many
v_gene: TRBV7-2
CDR3nt: TGTGCCAGCAGTCCGACCCGGACTAGCGGAATCAACAATGAGCAGTTCTTC
CDR3aa: CASSPTRTSGINNEQFF

d_gene: TRBD2
j_gene: TRBJ2-3
abundance: -
v_gene: TRBV10-3
CDR3nt: TGTGCCACCTCCAAGCGGGAGGGCGCAGATACGCAGTATTTT
CDR3aa: CATSKREGADTQYF

d_gene: -
j_gene: TRBJ2-3
abundance: many
v_gene: TRBV5-5
CDR3nt: TGTGCCAGCAGCTTGGACACCCTTCCCGAAGATACGCAGTATTTT
CDR3aa: CASSLDTLPEDTQYF

d_gene: -
j_gene: TRBJ1-1
abundance: many
v_gene: TRBV12-3/TRBV12-4
CDR3nt: TGTGCCAGCATTTTTGGGTGGCGGAACACTGAAGCTTTCTTT
CDR3aa: CASIFGWRNTEAFF

d_gene: -
j_gene: TRBJ2-3
abundance: once
v_gene: TRBV3-1
CDR3nt: TGTGCCAGCAGCCAAGTTTTCCCGGGGGATACGCAGTATTTT
CDR3aa: CASSQVFPGDTQYF

d_gene: -
j_gene: TRBJ1-1
abundance: many
v_gene: TRBV5-5
CDR3nt: TGTGCCAGCAGCTTGGTTCCCCGAGGTGGCACTGAAGCTTTCTTT
CDR3aa: CASSLVPRGGTEAFF

d_gene: TRBD2
j_gene: TRBJ2-5
abundance: many
v_gene: TRBV7-9
CDR3nt: TGTGCCAGCAGCTATCTAGCGGGCCAAGAGACCCAGTACTTC
CDR3aa: CASSYLAGQETQYF

d_gene: -
j_gene: TRBJ2-7
abundance: few
v_gene: TRBV15
CDR3nt: TGTGCCACCAGCAGCCTTAGCGCCTACGAGCAGTACTTC
CDR3aa: CATSSLSAYEQYF

d_gene: TRBD1
j_gene: TRBJ1-2
abundance: many
v_gene: TRBV2
CDR3nt: TGTGCCATCGGACAGGGCCGAAGACTTGGCTACACCTTC
CDR3aa: CAIGQGRRLGYTF

d_gene: TRBD2
j_gene: TRBJ2-1
abundance: -
v_gene: TRBV3-1
CDR3nt: TGTGCCAGCAGCCAAAAGGCGGGAGGGCCATATGAGCAGTTCTTC
CDR3aa: CASSQKAGGPYEQFF

d_gene: -
j_gene: TRBJ2-7
abundance: many
v_gene: TRBV3-1
CDR3nt: TGTGCCAGCACTCAGTCAGGGGATGGTTCCGAGCAGTACTTC
CDR3aa: CASTQSGDGSEQYF

d_gene: -
j_gene: TRBJ2-2
abundance: few
v_gene: TRBV3-1
CDR3nt: TGTGCCAGCAGAGAGACCGGGGAGCTGTTTTTT
CDR3aa: CASRETGELFF

d_gene: -
j_gene: TRBJ2-1
abundance: few
v_gene: TRBV12-5
CDR3nt: TGTGCTAGTGGTTCTCCGGCCTACCCGGTCAATGAGCAGTTCTTC
CDR3aa: CASGSPAYPVNEQFF

d_gene: -
j_gene: TRBJ2-7
abundance: few
v_gene: TRBV10-3
CDR3nt: TGTGCCATCAGTTTAGACGGAGGGCGGACCTACGAGCAGTACTTC
CDR3aa: CAISLDGGRTYEQYF

d_gene: TRBD1
j_gene: TRBJ2-5
abundance: many
v_gene: TRBV7-6
CDR3nt: TGTGCCAGCAGCCCCAACAGGGGCGAGACCCAGTACTTC
CDR3aa: CASSPNRGETQYF

d_gene: -
j_gene: TRBJ2-5
abundance: many
v_gene: TRBV2
CDR3nt: TGTGCCAGCGTCCAGGGATCCGAGACCCAGTACTTC
CDR3aa: CASVQGSETQYF

d_gene: -
j_gene: TRBJ1-5
abundance: many
v_gene: TRBV7-2
CDR3nt: TGTGCCAGCAGCTTAATGGGGGGCAGGCAGCCCCAGCATTTT
CDR3aa: CASSLMGGRQPQHF

d_gene: -
j_gene: TRBJ2-1
abundance: few
v_gene: TRBV30
CDR3nt: TGTGCCTGGAGCATGGGCCAAAACAGGGTCAATGAGCAGTTCTTC
CDR3aa: CAWSMGQNRVNEQFF

d_gene: -
j_gene: TRBJ2-5
abundance: few
v_gene: TRBV9
CDR3nt: TGTGCCAGCAGCGTAGGGGGGGGCCCGGAGACCCAGTACTTC
CDR3aa: CASSVGGGPETQYF

d_gene: TRBD1
j_gene: TRBJ2-7
abundance: many
v_gene: TRBV7-9
CDR3nt: TGTGCCAGCAGCTTTCTACCCGGGACAGGGAGATCCTACGAGCAGTACTTC
CDR3aa: CASSFLPGTGRSYEQYF

d_gene: TRBD2
j_gene: TRBJ2-5
abundance: -
v_gene: TRBV6-5
CDR3nt: TGTGCCAGCAGTTACTCCGGGGCTAGCGGGAGTCCTGAGACCCAGTACTTC
CDR3aa: CASSYSGASGSPETQYF

d_gene: -
j_gene: TRBJ2-7
abundance: -
v_gene: TRBV12-3/TRBV12-4
CDR3nt: TGTGCCAGCAGTCTTATCGGGGTATGGGACGAGCAGTACTTC
CDR3aa: CASSLIGVWDEQYF